This TCR beta chain was profiled in a study of Graves' ophthalmopathy and Graves' hyperthyroidism. The authors amplified TCR beta CDR3 regions from RNA transcripts. A first-round RT-PCR used HTBI primers, followed by a second-round multiplex PCR. TCRdb ran MiXCR on the multiplex PCR reads and lists one entry per CDR3 protein. This table has a few hundred thousand distinct CDR3 sequences, over 20% appearing once. This CDR3 is 14 amino acids long. Germline assignment: CDR1 SGHRS and CDR2 YFSETQ. With 4 bases clipped from V and 7 bases from J, the junction kept 6 bases outside the gene matches. In its sample, this clonotype was seen a few times. New diagnoses, under 2 months' duration, and ages 18 to 65 characterized the hyperthyroidism patients. Other autoimmune diseases, uncontrolled infections, pregnancy or lactation ruled patients out of participation. A diagnosis was made from clinical symptoms together with serum thyroxine, TRAb, thyroid ultrasound and orbital computed tomography.

The sequence derives from a woman aged 18-35 years with stable Graves' hyperthyroidism. The genes are TRBV5-1 and TRBJ2-2; TRBD1 matches 8 bases. The source material was peripheral blood. The CDR3 protein is CASSGRGLDGELFF. The CDR3 bases are TGCGCCAGCAGCGGCAGGGGGCTAGACGGGGAGCTGTTTTTT.